The 8 T cell receptor beta chains below all came from one sample that was sequenced in a study of glioma-infiltrating T cells. TCR alpha and beta CDR3 regions were amplified from RNA using iRepertoire nested multiplex PCR. TCRdb itself ran the multiplex PCR reads through MiXCR, one entry per CDR3 protein. The sample holds 160,000 or so distinct CDR3 sequences, more than 35% seen once. Sequenced material: glioma tissue, nonneoplastic brain tissue, or PBMCs (not recorded which). These receptors were obtained from a human donor with low-grade glioma or glioblastoma, undergoing nonglioma brain surgery, or in good health (not recorded which).

As regards this clonotype: A much more abundant neighbour one base away suggests this may be a read error. This chain links TRBV7-3 with TRBJ1-6, with D perhaps TRBD1 (5 bases). The length of the CDR3 is 13 residues. CDR1 SGHTA and CDR2 FQGTGA come from the germline V gene. CDR3 sequence (DNA): TGTGCCTGCAGCTTCGACAGTAATTCACCCCTCCACTTT. Translation gives CACSFDSNSPLHF. Drawing the rest from reference TRBV7-3 and TRBJ1-6, the complete variable domain is GAGVSQTPSNKVTEKGKYVELRCDPISGHTALYWYRQSLGQGPEFLIYFQGTGAADDSGLPNDRFFAVRPEGSVSTLKIQRTERGDSAVYLCACSFDSNSPLHFGNGTRLTVT.

This clonotype was seen repeatedly, ten times or more. The chain joins TRBV15 to TRBJ1-1; D not certain. V lost 0 bases and J lost 4, with 9 bases in between. Germline values: CDR1 LNHNV, CDR2 YYDKDF (reference sequence). This CDR3 is 14 amino acids long. DNA of the CDR3: TGTGCCACCAGCAGAGATTCAGCAGTCACTGAAGCTTTCTTT. Translated, it gives CATSRDSAVTEAFF.

The table lists this clonotype with many counts. The chain links TRBV20-1 to TRBJ2-1, with D maybe TRBD1 (5 bases). This CDR3 comprises 12 residues. Trimming pared 5 bases from V and 8 bases from J, leaving 13 bases between. Per germline, CDR1 DFQATT and CDR2 SNEGSKA (reference sequence). In DNA, the CDR3 is TGCAGTGCTGACAGCTCCGGAGATGAGCAGTTCTTC. Translating it yields CSADSSGDEQFF.

Regarding this clonotype: A read error may explain this, as a much larger clone is one base away. The rearrangement links TRBV3-1 to TRBJ2-1; 8 nucleotides align to TRBD2. The length of the CDR3 is 18 residues. Germline V gives CDR1 LGHDT, CDR2 YNNKEL (reference sequence). CDR3 DNA sequence: TGTGCCAGCATCCAAGATGTTGTAACTAGCGGACCATACAATGAGCAGTTCTTC. It yields the protein CASIQDVVTSGPYNEQFF.

This chain connects TRBV20-1 to TRBJ2-1; possibly TRBD1 for D (6 bases). Trimming took 7 bases from V and 9 from J, leaving 25 bases between them. Germline V gives CDR1 DFQATT, CDR2 SNEGSKA (reference sequence). The CDR3 consists of 15 residues. DNA for the CDR3: TGCAGTGATGGGGGCGGGCACTCCTTCGCCCGTGAGCAGTTCTTC. This translates into CSDGGGHSFAREQFF.

In this sample, this clonotype turned up a few times. This chain uses TRBV19 with TRBJ2-7; D is uncertain. The germline V and J ends were trimmed by 4 bases and 0 bases, with 10 bases remaining between them. This CDR3 is built from 14 residues. CDR1 and CDR2 from the germline V gene are LNHDA and SQIVND (reference sequence). The CDR3 sequence is CASSKGWTSYEQYF. In DNA, the CDR3 is TGTGCCAGTAGTAAAGGTTGGACCTCCTACGAGCAGTACTTC.

This sequence joins TRBV30 and TRBJ2-7; unclear D gene. Trimming shortened V by 1 base and J by 3 bases, and 7 bases separated the two germline ends. Germline CDR1 is GTSNPN and CDR2 is SVGIG (reference sequence). This CDR3 contains 12 residues. The chain's CDR3 is CAWSADNYEQYF. In DNA, the CDR3 is TGTGCCTGGAGTGCGGATAACTACGAGCAGTACTTC.

This clonotype was detected ten times or more. The J gene is TRBJ1-1, the V gene TRBV6-1; TRBD1 might be the D (5 bases). There are 13 residues in the CDR3. Germline-derived CDR1 and CDR2 are MNHNS and SASEGT. V lost 4 bases and J 5 bases, leaving 11 bases between the germline ends. The CDR3 nucleotides read TGTGCCAGCAGTGGGGGGAGATCGACTGAAGCTTTCTTT. This encodes CASSGGRSTEAFF.